The 13 T cell receptor beta chains reported below all come from one sample, sequenced in a study of cytomegalovirus exposure and HLA in healthy donors. The PCR contained 60 Vbeta and 13 Jbeta primers. Data came from immunoSEQ multiplex PCR; TCRdb stores just in-frame clones and leaves some out. The sample yields about 120,000 clones, over 65% seen once. The sample taken for sequencing was PBMCs. Source of these receptors: a woman aged 25 to 39 in good health and CMV-seropositive.

The chain recombines TRBV5-1 with TRBJ2-5, with D unclear. With 4 bases removed from V and 4 bases from J, the gap between germline ends came to 8 bases. Germline-derived CDR1 and CDR2 are SGHRS and YFSETQ. The CDR3 loop spans 12 amino acids. CDR3 nucleotide sequence: TGCGCCAGCAGCCCGAGCCCAGAGACCCAGTACTTC. It translates to CASSPSPETQYF.

This clone turned up a few times. V usage is TRBV11-3 and J usage is TRBJ2-1; D ambiguous. The CDR3 contains 12 residues. Trimming removed 0 bases at V and 10 bases at J, with 7 bases between. The V gene's germline CDR1 is SGHNT and CDR2 YENEEA. The CDR3 DNA follows: TGTGCCAGCAGCTTAGATTCCTCGGAGCAGTTCTTC. It translates to CASSLDSSEQFF.

The V gene is TRBV5-4, the J gene TRBJ2-2, with TRBD1 matching 9 bases. Germline assignment: CDR1 SGHNT and CDR2 YYREEE (reference sequence). The CDR3 loop spans 15 amino acids. J lost 2 bases, V lost 7 bases, and 6 bases had no gene match. CDR3 coding DNA: TGTGCCAGCCACGGACAGGGGATTAACACCGGGGAGCTGTTTTTT. Translated: CASHGQGINTGELFF.

This chain uses TRBV5-6 with TRBJ1-6; D might be TRBD1 (6 bases). Germline V gene lookup returns CDR1 SGHDT and CDR2 YYEEEE. Trimming removed 4 bases at V and 10 bases at J, with 15 bases between. The CDR3 totals 14 residues. The CDR3 loop is CASSPPGVGSPLHF. CDR3 coding DNA: TGTGCCAGCAGCCCCCCAGGGGTCGGATCACCCCTCCACTTT.

The gene calls are TRBV9 and TRBJ2-1; D may be TRBD1 (6 bases). Looked up from germline, CDR1 is SGDLS and CDR2 is YYNGEE. CDR3 size: 17 residues. The germline V and J ends were trimmed by 2 bases and 4 bases, with 19 bases remaining between them. The CDR3, as DNA: TGTGCCAGCAGCGTCTACGGTCTTGGGGGCGCTTACAATGAGCAGTTCTTC. It is translated as CASSVYGLGGAYNEQFF. Full variable domain (rest looked up from reference TRBV9 and TRBJ2-1): DSGVTQTPKHLITATGQRVTLRCSPRSGDLSVYWYQQSLDQGLQFLIQYYNGEERAKGNILERFSAQQFPDLHSELNLSSLELGDSALYFCASSVYGLGGAYNEQFFGPGTRLTVL.

This chain joins TRBV5-1 and TRBJ2-1; TRBD1 aligns across 11 bases. Per germline, CDR1 SGHRS and CDR2 YFSETQ. The length of the CDR3 is 16 residues. V lost 6 bases and J lost 4; bases outside the gene matches: 9. The CDR3 DNA follows: TGCGCCAGCAACCTGGACAGGGGGCTTTCTTACAATGAGCAGTTCTTC. It codes for CASNLDRGLSYNEQFF.

V and J are TRBV7-3 and TRBJ2-5; D is perhaps TRBD2 (5 bases). The CDR3 is 13 amino acids. Trimming shortened V by 5 bases and J by 5 bases, and 12 bases separated the two germline ends. CDR1 and CDR2 from the germline V gene are SGHTA and FQGTGA. CDR3 nucleotide sequence: TGTGCCAGCAGCCCCCACCCGGGGGAGACCCAGTACTTC. As protein: CASSPHPGETQYF.

This sequence joins TRBV9 and TRBJ1-3, with a possible D match to TRBD1 (6 bases). Germline V CDR1 and CDR2: SGDLS, YYNGEE. With 0 bases removed from V and 4 bases from J, the gap between germline ends came to 17 bases. The CDR3 covers 17 residues. The CDR3 DNA follows: TGTGCCAGCAGCGTAGAAGGTCGCGGGGGGGCAGGAAACACCATATATTTT. As protein: CASSVEGRGGAGNTIYF.

The CDR3 here is CASSLRAGPARDTQYF. In DNA, the CDR3 is TGCGCCAGCAGCTTGCGAGCGGGTCCTGCCAGGGATACGCAGTATTTT. The rearrangement uses TRBV5-1 and TRBJ2-3, with a weak D call TRBD2 (6 bases). V was pared by 1 base and J by 6 bases, with 18 bases between. There are 16 residues in the CDR3. CDR1 is SGHRS and CDR2 is YFSETQ in the germline V gene.

The chain employs TRBV2 and TRBJ1-5; no clear D gene. Germline V gene sequence: CDR1 SNHLY, CDR2 FYNNEI. The V end was cut by 6 bases, the J end by 0 bases, with 6 bases between. The CDR3 has 13 residues. The DNA of the CDR3 is TGTGCCAGCAGCCCCTATAGCAATCAGCCCCAGCATTTT. Translating gives CASSPYSNQPQHF. Combining the CDR3 with reference TRBV2 and TRBJ1-5 gives the whole variable domain EPEVTQTPSHQVTQMGQEVILRCVPISNHLYFYWYRQILGQKVEFLVSFYNNEISEKSEIFDDQFSVERPDGSNFTLKIRSTKLEDSAMYFCASSPYSNQPQHFGDGTRLSIL.

This chain links TRBV5-1 with TRBJ2-2; 10 bases match TRBD2. V was pared by 6 bases and J by 3 bases, with 5 bases of the junction left unmatched. This CDR3 spans 15 amino acids. The V gene's germline CDR1 is SGHRS and CDR2 YFSETQ. As DNA, the CDR3 is TGCGCCAGCACCTATAGCGGGGGGCACACCGGGGAGCTGTTTTTT. Translating gives CASTYSGGHTGELFF.

The gene calls are TRBV6-5 and TRBJ1-2; D unclear. Germline CDR1 is MNHEY and CDR2 is SVGAGI. The V end was cut by 4 bases, the J end by 5 bases, with 14 bases between. The CDR3 covers 14 residues. CDR3 nucleotide sequence: TGTGCCAGCAGTTCGGTCAGCCGCGGGTATGGCTACACCTTC. Translating it yields CASSSVSRGYGYTF.

This clone was picked up a small number of times. This chain joins TRBV19 and TRBJ1-4, with 7 positions matching TRBD1. V lost 5 bases, J lost 0 bases, and 0 bases stayed unmatched. CDR1 and CDR2 (germline): LNHDA, SQIVND (reference sequence). The CDR3 is 14 amino acids. The chain's CDR3 is CASSGTATNEKLFF. DNA for the CDR3: TGTGCCAGTAGTGGGACAGCAACTAATGAAAAACTGTTTTTT.